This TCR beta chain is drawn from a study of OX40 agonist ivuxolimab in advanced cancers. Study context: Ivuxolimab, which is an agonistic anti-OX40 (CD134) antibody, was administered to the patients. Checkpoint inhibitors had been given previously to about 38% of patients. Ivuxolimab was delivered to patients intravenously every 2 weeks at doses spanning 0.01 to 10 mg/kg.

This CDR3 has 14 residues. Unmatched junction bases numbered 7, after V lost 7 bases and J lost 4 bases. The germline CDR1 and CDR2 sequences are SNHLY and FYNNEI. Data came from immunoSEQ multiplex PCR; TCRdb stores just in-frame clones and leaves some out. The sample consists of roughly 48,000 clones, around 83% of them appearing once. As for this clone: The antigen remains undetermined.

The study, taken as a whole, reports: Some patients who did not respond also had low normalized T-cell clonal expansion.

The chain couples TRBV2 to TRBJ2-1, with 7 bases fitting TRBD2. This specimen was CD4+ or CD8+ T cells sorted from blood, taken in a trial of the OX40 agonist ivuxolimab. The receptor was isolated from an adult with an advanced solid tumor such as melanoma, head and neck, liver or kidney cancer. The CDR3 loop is CASNEGGLYNEQFF. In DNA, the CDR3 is TGTGCCAGCAATGAGGGAGGGCTATACAATGAGCAGTTCTTC.